The entry below describes one T cell receptor beta chain. Germline CDR1 SGHNT, CDR2 YENEEA. V lost 4 bases and J lost 7, with 4 bases in between. CDR3 length: 11 amino acids. The data were produced by immunoSEQ multiplex PCR, yet TCRdb's version contains in-frame clones alone and is incomplete. The sample lists about 72,000 clones; about four fifths were seen once. This sample is drawn from a study of T cells in localized non-small cell lung cancer. The chain joins TRBV11-3 to TRBJ2-2; D is unclear. Sequences were derived from peripheral blood, sampled before any cancer treatment. This clonotype originated in a female donor at least 60 years old with stage I lung adenocarcinoma. The CDR3: CASSYGGELFF. The CDR3 DNA sequence: TGTGCCAGCAGCTATGGCGGGGAGCTGTTTTTT. The full variable domain, its missing parts supplied by reference TRBV11-3 and TRBJ2-2, is EAGVVQSPRYKIIEKKQPVAFWCNPISGHNTLYWYLQNLGQGPELLIRYENEEAVDDSQLPKDRFSAERLKGVDSTLKIQPAELGDSAVYLCASSYGGELFFGEGSRLTVL.